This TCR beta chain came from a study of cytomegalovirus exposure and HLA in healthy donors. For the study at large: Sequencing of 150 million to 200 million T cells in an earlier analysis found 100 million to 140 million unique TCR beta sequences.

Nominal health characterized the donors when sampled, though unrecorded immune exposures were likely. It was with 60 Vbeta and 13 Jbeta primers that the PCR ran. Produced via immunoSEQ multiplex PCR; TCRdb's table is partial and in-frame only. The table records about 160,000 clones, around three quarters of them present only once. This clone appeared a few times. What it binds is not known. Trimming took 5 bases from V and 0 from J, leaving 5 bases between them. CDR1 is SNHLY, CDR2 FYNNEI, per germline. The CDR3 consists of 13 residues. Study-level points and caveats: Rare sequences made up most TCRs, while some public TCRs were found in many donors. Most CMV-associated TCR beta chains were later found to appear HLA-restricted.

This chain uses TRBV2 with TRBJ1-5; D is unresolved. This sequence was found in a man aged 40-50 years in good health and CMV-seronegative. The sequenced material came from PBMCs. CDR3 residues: CASSLYSNQPQHF. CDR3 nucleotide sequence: TGTGCCAGCAGTCTATATAGCAATCAGCCCCAGCATTTT.